What follows are 3 T cell receptor beta chains derived from one specimen sequenced in a study of post-analysis software for immune sequencing data. Overall study findings and caveats: Controls had lower frequencies than patients of roughly five TRBV segments, which included TRBV5-6, TRBV5-1 and TRBV20-1.

TCR beta cDNA libraries had unique molecular identifiers. TCRdb analysed the PCR reads with MiXCR anew, one entry per CDR3 protein. The repertoire holds roughly 870,000 distinct CDR3 sequences, approximately 50% seen once, with roughly 4.4% in the top ten. For these TCRs, the target antigens are not known. Source material: blood. Receptor source: a girl aged 5-17 years with multiple sclerosis.

This clonotype was seen a handful of times. Written as DNA, the CDR3 is TGCAGCGCCCAGAGGGGAGCCAACTCCTACGAGCAGTACTTC. It encodes CSAQRGANSYEQYF. The rearrangement links TRBV29-1 to TRBJ2-7; D tentatively reads TRBD1 or TRBD2 (5 bases each). This CDR3 comprises 14 residues. The V end was cut by 7 bases, the J end by 0 bases, with 16 bases between. Germline V CDR1 and CDR2: SQVTM, ANQGSEA.

The chain has TRBV29-1 and TRBJ2-7; D tentatively fits TRBD1 or TRBD2 (5 bases each). CDR3 length: 13 residues. Deletions cut 4 bases from V and 6 bases from J, with 16 bases between. Germline V lookup: CDR1 SQVTM, CDR2 ANQGSEA. The CDR3 sequence: CSVGGQGVSEQYF. The CDR3 DNA follows: TGCAGCGTTGGTGGGCAGGGAGTATCCGAGCAGTACTTC.

This rearrangement joins TRBV7-2 to TRBJ2-1; TRBD1 or TRBD2 may be the D gene (6 bases each). Germline lookup yields CDR1 SGHTA and CDR2 FQGNSA. CDR3 length: 15 amino acids. V was trimmed by 3 bases and J by 10 bases, leaving 19 bases between them. The CDR3 region is CASSLNGGHTYEQFF. The CDR3 nucleotides are TGTGCCAGCAGCTTGAACGGGGGACACACCTACGAGCAGTTCTTC.